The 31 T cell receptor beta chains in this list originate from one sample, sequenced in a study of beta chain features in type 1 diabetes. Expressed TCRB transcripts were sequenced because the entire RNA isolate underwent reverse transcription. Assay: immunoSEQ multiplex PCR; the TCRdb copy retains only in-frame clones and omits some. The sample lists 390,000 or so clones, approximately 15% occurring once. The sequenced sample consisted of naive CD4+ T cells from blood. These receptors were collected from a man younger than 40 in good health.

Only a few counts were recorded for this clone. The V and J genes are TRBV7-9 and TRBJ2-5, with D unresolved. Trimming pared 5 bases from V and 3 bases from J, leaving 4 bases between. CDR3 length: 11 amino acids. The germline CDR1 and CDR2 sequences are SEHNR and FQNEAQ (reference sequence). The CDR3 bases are TGTGCCAGCAGCAAAGAAGAGACCCAGTACTTC. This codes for CASSKEETQYF.

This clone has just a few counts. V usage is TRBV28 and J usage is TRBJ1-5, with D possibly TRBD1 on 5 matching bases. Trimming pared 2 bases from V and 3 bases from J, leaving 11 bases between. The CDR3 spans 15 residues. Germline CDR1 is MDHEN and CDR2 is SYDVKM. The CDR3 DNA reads TGTGCCAGCAGTTTACAGCGACAGTTCAATCAGCCCCAGCATTTT. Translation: CASSLQRQFNQPQHF.

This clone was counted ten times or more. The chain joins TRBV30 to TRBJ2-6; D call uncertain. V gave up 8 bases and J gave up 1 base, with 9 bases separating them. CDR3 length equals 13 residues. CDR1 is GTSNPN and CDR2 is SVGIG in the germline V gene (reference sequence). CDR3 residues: CAGTISGANVLTF. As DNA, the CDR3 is TGTGCCGGAACTATTTCTGGGGCCAACGTCCTGACTTTC. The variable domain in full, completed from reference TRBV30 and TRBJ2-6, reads SQTIHQWPATLVQPVGSPLSLECTVEGTSNPNLYWYRQAAGRGLQLLFYSVGIGQISSEVPQNLSASRPQDRQFILSSKKLLLSDSGFYLCAGTISGANVLTFGAGSRLTVL.

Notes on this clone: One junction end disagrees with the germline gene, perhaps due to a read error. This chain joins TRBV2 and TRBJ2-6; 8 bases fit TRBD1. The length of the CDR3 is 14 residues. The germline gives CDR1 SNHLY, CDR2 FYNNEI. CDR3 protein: CASSQNRGVNVLTF. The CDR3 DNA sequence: TGTGCCAGCAGCCAAAACAGGGGGGTCAACGTCCTGACTTTC.

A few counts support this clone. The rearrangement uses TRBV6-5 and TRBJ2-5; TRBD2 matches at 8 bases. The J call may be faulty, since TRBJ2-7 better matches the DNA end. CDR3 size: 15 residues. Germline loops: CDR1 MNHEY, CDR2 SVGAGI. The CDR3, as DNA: TGTGCCAGCAGTTACGGAGGAACTAGCGGCTACGAGCAGTACTTC. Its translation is CASSYGGTSGYEQYF.

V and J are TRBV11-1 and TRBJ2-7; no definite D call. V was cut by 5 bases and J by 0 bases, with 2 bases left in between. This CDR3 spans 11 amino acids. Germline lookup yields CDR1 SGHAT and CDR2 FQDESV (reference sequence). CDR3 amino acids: CASSRSYEQYV. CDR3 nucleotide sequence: TGTGCCAGCAGCCGCTCCTACGAGCAGTACGTC.

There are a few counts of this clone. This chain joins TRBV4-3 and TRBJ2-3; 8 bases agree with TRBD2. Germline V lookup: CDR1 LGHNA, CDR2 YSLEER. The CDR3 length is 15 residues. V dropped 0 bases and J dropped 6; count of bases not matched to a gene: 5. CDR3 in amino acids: CASSQDLGLGDTQYF. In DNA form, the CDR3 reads TGCGCCAGCAGCCAAGATCTGGGACTAGGGGATACGCAGTATTTT.

Written as DNA, the CDR3 is TGTGCCAGCAGCCCTACTAGAGGGGGACTAGCGGGAGTAAATGAGCAGTTCTTC. It encodes CASSPTRGGLAGVNEQFF. This chain links TRBV25-1 with TRBJ2-1; 14 bases agree with TRBD2. V lost 6 bases and J lost 7; bases outside the gene matches: 14. The CDR3 sequence is 18 residues long. In germline, CDR1 is MGHDK, CDR2 SYGVNS.

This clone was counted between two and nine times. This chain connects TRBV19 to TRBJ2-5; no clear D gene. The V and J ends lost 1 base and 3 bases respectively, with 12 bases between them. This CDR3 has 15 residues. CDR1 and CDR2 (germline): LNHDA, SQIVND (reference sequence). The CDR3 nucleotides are TGTGCCAGTAGTATAGGTTTTACCTACAAAGAGACCCAGTACTTC. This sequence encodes CASSIGFTYKETQYF.

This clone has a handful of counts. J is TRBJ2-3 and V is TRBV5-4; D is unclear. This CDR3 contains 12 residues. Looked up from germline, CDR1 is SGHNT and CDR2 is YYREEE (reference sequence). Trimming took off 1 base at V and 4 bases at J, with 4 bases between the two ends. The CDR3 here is CASSLRPDTQYF. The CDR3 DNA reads TGTGCCAGCAGCTTGAGGCCAGATACGCAGTATTTT.

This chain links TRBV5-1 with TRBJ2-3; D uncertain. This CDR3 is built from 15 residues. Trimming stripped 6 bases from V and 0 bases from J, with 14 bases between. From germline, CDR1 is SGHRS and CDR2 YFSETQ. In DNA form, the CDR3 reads TGCGCCAGCAACCGAAGTCCATATAGCACAGATACGCAGTATTTT. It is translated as CASNRSPYSTDTQYF.

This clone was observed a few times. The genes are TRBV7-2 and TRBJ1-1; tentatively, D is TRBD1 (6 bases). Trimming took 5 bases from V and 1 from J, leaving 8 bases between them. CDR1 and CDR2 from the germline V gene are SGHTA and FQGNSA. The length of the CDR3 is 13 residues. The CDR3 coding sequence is TGTGCCAGCAGCAGGGGGTGGAACACTGAAGCTTTCTTT. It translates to CASSRGWNTEAFF.

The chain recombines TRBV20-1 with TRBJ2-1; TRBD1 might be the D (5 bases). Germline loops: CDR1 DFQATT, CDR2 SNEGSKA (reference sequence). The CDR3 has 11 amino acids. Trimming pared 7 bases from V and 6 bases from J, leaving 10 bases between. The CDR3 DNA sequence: TGCAGTGTCCAGGACACCAATGAGCAGTTCTTC. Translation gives CSVQDTNEQFF.

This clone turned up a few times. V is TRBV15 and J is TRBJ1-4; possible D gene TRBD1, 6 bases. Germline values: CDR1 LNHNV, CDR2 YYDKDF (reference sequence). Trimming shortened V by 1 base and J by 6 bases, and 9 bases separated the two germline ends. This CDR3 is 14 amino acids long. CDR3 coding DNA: TGTGCCACCAGCAGAGGACAGGTGGATGAAAAACTGTTTTTT. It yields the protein CATSRGQVDEKLFF.

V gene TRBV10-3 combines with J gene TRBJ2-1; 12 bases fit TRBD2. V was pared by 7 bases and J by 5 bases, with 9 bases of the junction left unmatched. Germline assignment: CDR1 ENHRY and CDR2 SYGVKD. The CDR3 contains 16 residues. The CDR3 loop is CAITAQTSGSDNEQFF. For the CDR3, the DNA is TGTGCCATCACCGCCCAGACTAGCGGGAGTGACAATGAGCAGTTCTTC.

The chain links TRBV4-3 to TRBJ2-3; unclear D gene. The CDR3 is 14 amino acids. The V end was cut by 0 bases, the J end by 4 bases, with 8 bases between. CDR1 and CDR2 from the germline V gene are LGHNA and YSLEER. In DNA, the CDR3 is TGCGCCAGCAGCCAAGATCCGTTTTCAGATACGCAGTATTTT. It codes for CASSQDPFSDTQYF.

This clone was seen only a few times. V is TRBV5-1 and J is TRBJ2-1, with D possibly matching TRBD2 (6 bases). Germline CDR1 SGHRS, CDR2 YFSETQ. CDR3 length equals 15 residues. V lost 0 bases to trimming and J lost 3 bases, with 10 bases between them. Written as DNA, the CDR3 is TGCGCCAGCAGCTTGGTCGGGAGCGGCTACAATGAGCAGTTCTTC. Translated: CASSLVGSGYNEQFF.

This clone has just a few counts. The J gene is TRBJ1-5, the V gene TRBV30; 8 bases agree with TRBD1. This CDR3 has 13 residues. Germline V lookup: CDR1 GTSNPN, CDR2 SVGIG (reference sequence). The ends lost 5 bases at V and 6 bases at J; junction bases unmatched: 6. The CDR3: CAWGQGLGQPQHF. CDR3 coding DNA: TGTGCCTGGGGACAGGGTTTGGGTCAGCCCCAGCATTTT. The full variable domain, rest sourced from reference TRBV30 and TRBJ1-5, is SQTIHQWPATLVQPVGSPLSLECTVEGTSNPNLYWYRQAAGRGLQLLFYSVGIGQISSEVPQNLSASRPQDRQFILSSKKLLLSDSGFYLCAWGQGLGQPQHFGDGTRLSIL.

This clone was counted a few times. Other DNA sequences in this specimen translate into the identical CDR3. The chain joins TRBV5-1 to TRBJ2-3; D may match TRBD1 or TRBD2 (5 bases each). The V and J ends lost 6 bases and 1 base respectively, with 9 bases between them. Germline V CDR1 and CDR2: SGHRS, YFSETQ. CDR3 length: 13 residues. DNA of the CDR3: TGCGCCAGCACCCGAGGGGGCACAGATACGCAGTATTTT. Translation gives CASTRGGTDTQYF.

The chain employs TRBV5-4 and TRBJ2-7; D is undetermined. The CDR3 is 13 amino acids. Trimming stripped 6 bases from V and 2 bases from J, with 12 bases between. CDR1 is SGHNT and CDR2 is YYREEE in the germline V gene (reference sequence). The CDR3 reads CASISGPPYEQYV. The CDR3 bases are TGTGCCAGCATATCCGGGCCACCCTACGAGCAGTACGTC.

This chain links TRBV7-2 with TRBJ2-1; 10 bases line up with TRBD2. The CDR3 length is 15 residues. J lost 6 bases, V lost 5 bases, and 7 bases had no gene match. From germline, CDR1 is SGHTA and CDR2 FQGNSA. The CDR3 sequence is CASSIGTSVPNEQFF. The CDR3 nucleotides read TGTGCCAGCAGCATTGGGACTAGCGTGCCCAATGAGCAGTTCTTC. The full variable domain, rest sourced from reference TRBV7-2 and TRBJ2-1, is GAGVSQSPSNKVTEKGKDVELRCDPISGHTALYWYRQSLGQGLEFLIYFQGNSAPDKSGLPSDRFSAERTGGSVSTLTIQRTQQEDSAVYLCASSIGTSVPNEQFFGPGTRLTVL.

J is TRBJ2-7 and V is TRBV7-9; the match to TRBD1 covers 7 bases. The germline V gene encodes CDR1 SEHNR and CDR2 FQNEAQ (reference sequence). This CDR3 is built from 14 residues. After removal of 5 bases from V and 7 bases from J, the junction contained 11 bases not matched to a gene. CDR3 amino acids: CASSLGQVVGEQYF. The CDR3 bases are TGTGCCAGCAGCCTTGGACAGGTCGTAGGAGAGCAGTACTTC.

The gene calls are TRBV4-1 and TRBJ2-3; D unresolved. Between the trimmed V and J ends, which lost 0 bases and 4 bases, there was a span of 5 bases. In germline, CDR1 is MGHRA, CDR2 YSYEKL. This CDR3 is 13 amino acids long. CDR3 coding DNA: TGCGCCAGCAGCCAAGACGGCCCAGATACGCAGTATTTT. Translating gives CASSQDGPDTQYF.

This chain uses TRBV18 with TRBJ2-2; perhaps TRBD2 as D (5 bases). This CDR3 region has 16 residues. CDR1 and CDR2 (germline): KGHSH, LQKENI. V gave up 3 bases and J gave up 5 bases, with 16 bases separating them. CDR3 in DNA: TGTGCCAGCTCACCGGTGCAGCTTCGCGGGACCGGGGAGCTGTTTTTT. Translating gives CASSPVQLRGTGELFF.

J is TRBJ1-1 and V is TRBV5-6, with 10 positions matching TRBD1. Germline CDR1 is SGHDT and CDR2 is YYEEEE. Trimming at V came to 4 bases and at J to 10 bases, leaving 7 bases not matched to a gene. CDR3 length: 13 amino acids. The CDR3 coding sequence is TGTGCCAGCAGCCCGACAGGGGGCCCCGGAGCTTTCTTT. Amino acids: CASSPTGGPGAFF.

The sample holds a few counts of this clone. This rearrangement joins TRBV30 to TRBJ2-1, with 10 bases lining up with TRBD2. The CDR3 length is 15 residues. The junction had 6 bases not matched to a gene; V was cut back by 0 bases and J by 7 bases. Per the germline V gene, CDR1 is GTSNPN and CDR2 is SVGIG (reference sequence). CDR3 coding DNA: TGTGCCTGGAGTGTTACACTAGCGGGAATGAATGAGCAGTTCTTC. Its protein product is CAWSVTLAGMNEQFF.

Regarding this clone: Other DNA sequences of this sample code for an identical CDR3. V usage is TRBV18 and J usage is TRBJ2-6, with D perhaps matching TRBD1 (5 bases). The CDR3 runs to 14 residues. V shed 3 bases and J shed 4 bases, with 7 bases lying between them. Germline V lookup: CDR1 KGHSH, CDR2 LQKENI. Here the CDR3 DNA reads TGTGCCAGCTCACCCCCAGGGGGGGCCAACGTCCTGACTTTC. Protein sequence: CASSPPGGANVLTF.

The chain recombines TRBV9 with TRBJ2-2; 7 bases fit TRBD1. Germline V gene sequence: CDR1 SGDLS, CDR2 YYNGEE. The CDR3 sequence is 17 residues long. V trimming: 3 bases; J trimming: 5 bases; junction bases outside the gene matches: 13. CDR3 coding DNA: TGTGCCAGCAGCGGTAGCCCCGTCCAGGGGGTAACCGGGGAGCTGTTTTTT. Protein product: CASSGSPVQGVTGELFF.

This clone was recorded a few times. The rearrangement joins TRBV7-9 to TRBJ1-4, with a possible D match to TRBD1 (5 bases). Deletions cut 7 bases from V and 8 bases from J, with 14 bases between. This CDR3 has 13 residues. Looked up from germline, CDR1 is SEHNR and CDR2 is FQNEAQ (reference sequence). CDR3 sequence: CASTGSKNEKLFF. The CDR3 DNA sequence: TGTGCCAGCACAGGGAGTAAGAACGAAAAACTGTTTTTT.

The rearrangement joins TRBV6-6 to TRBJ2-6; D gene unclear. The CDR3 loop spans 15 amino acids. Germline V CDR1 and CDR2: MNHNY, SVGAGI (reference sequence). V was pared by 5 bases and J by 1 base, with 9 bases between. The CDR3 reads CASSNTESGANVLTF. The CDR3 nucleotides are TGTGCCAGCAGTAATACAGAGTCTGGGGCCAACGTCCTGACTTTC.

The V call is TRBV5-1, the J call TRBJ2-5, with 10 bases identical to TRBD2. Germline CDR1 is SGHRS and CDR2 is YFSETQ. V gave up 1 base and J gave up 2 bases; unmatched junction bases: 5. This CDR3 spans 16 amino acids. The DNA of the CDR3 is TGCGCCAGCAGCTTGTTGTCTAGCGGGGGACAAGAGACCCAGTACTTC. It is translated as CASSLLSSGGQETQYF.